This entry is about one T cell receptor (beta chain). Its antigen is not known. The J segment lost 3 bases and the V segment lost 6 bases, leaving 2 bases of the junction unmatched. Per germline, CDR1 MNHNS and CDR2 SASEGT. The CDR3 contains 12 residues. Clones were read by immunoSEQ multiplex PCR, and TCRdb kept only the in-frame ones, dropping some. This sample has around 75,000 clones; around 81% occur once, and the top ten carry around 2.9%. Separation from the roughly 690-subject first cohort characterized the approximately 120-subject validation cohort, to which the donors belonged. This entry belongs to a study of cytomegalovirus exposure and HLA in healthy donors. Findings of the study overall: Rarity marked most TCR sequences, yet some public TCRs occurred in many donors. Under in vitro conditions, a few CMV-associated chains were confirmed as specific for CMV antigens. The classifier reportedly diagnosed cytomegalovirus status with high specificity and sensitivity.

The source is a man aged 30 to 39 in good health and CMV-seronegative. The specimen was PBMCs. The chain carries TRBV6-1 and TRBJ2-7, with 7 bases fitting TRBD1. The CDR3 here is CASRGQVYEQYV. Here the CDR3 DNA reads TGTGCCAGCAGAGGACAGGTCTACGAGCAGTACGTC.